Listed below are T cell receptor beta chains from one sample, sequenced in a study of beta chain features in type 1 diabetes. Sequenced by immunoSEQ multiplex PCR; TCRdb stores in-frame clones only, minus some. This sample has hundreds of thousands of clones; under 15% occur once, and the top ten carry 0.022%. The sequencing sample was made of naive CD4+ T cells from blood. Receptor source: a man between 18 and 29 years old with type 1 diabetes. CDR3s include the opening cysteine and the closing phenylalanine or tryptophan. Each record gives: V gene, clone size, D gene, J gene, CDR3 DNA, CDR3 protein. The D gene is left open where the match is weak. Expanded clones are given a class, and other clones once, few, many or no size at all.

V: TRBV9; size: -; D: -; J: TRBJ1-4; DNA: TGTGCCAGCAGCCCCCGACCAATGGGTGAAAAACTGTTTTTT; CDR3: CASSPRPMGEKLFF
V: TRBV27; size: -; D: -; J: TRBJ1-6; DNA: TGTGCCAGCAGTTTACAGGGTTATAATTCACCCCTCCACTTT; CDR3: CASSLQGYNSPLHF
V: TRBV6-6; size: -; D: TRBD1; J: TRBJ2-7; DNA: TGTGCCAGCAGTCGGGGACAGGGCTACGAGCAGTACTTC; CDR3: CASSRGQGYEQYF
V: TRBV2; size: -; D: -; J: TRBJ1-5; DNA: TGTGCCAGCAGTGAACAGGTCCTTAGCAATCAGCCCCAGCATTTT; CDR3: CASSEQVLSNQPQHF
V: TRBV5-8; size: few; D: -; J: TRBJ1-1; DNA: TGTGCCAGCAACATCCGAACAATGAACACTGAAGCTTTCTTT; CDR3: CASNIRTMNTEAFF
V: TRBV6-5; size: -; D: -; J: TRBJ1-5; DNA: TGTGCCAGCAGCCCCCGGGTCGCTGATCAGCCCCAGCATTTT; CDR3: CASSPRVADQPQHF
V: TRBV10-3; size: few; D: -; J: TRBJ1-1; DNA: TGTGCCATCAGTGGTGGACTTACGAACACTGAAGCTTTCTTT; CDR3: CAISGGLTNTEAFF
V: TRBV5-6; size: -; D: -; J: TRBJ2-3; DNA: TGTGCCAGCAGCTTCGGACGACCTAGCACAGATACGCAGTATTTT; CDR3: CASSFGRPSTDTQYF
V: TRBV13; size: -; D: -; J: TRBJ1-6; DNA: TGTGCCAGCAGCGCCCGCGACTCGACCGTTAATTCACCCCTCCACTTT; CDR3: CASSARDSTVNSPLHF
V: TRBV13; size: -; D: -; J: TRBJ2-2; DNA: TGTGCCAGCAGCTTAGAACTGGAGCCCGGGGGCGGGGAGCTGTTTTTT; CDR3: CASSLELEPGGGELFF
V: TRBV11-1; size: once; D: -; J: TRBJ1-3; DNA: TGTGCCAGCAGCTTAGCTCAGTCCTCTGGAAACACCATATATTTT; CDR3: CASSLAQSSGNTIYF
V: TRBV7-9; size: few; D: TRBD2; J: TRBJ2-7; DNA: TGTGCCAGCAGCTTAGGGGAGGGTTCGGAGCAGTACTTC; CDR3: CASSLGEGSEQYF
V: TRBV5-1; size: few; D: -; J: TRBJ1-2; DNA: TGCGCCAGCAGACGGACGGCCTATGGCTACACCTTC; CDR3: CASRRTAYGYTF
V: TRBV19; size: -; D: TRBD2; J: TRBJ2-3; DNA: TGTGCCAGTAGATTAGCGGGGGGGCCGAATACGCAGTATTTT; CDR3: CASRLAGGPNTQYF
V: TRBV7-7; size: -; D: -; J: TRBJ2-7; DNA: TGTGCTAGCAGCCCCCGAGAGGGTCGGTACGAGCAGTACTTC; CDR3: CASSPREGRYEQYF
V: TRBV14; size: few; D: -; J: TRBJ1-1; DNA: TGTGCCAGCACCTCCGGTTGGAACACTGAAGCTTTCTTT; CDR3: CASTSGWNTEAFF
V: TRBV6-1; size: -; D: -; J: TRBJ2-6; DNA: TGTGCCAGCATGAAACTGACCGCCGGGGCCAACGTCCTGACTTTC; CDR3: CASMKLTAGANVLTF
V: TRBV6-1; size: -; D: -; J: TRBJ2-7; DNA: TGTGCCAGCAGGGCGGGGTCGATAACCTACGAGCAGTACTTC; CDR3: CASRAGSITYEQYF
V: TRBV7-9; size: -; D: -; J: TRBJ1-6; DNA: TGTGCCAGCAGCTTAGGGCGGAATAATTCACCCCTCCACTTT; CDR3: CASSLGRNNSPLHF
V: TRBV6-5; size: -; D: -; J: TRBJ2-3; DNA: TGTGCCAGCAGTTACGGGGCTCACACAGATACGCAGTATTTT; CDR3: CASSYGAHTDTQYF
V: TRBV5-1; size: -; D: -; J: TRBJ2-1; DNA: TGCGCCAGCAGCTTAGATAACTACAATGAGCAGTTCTTC; CDR3: CASSLDNYNEQFF
V: TRBV10-3; size: few; D: -; J: TRBJ1-1; DNA: TGTGCCATCAGTGAGGGGGGGGCGCGAACTGAAGCTTTCTTT; CDR3: CAISEGGARTEAFF
V: TRBV11-2; size: -; D: -; J: TRBJ2-7; DNA: TGTGCCAGCAGCTCATTCCCGTACGGGACGCCCTACGAGCAGTACTTC; CDR3: CASSSFPYGTPYEQYF
V: TRBV20-1; size: few; D: -; J: TRBJ1-2; DNA: TGCAGTGCTAGTAGCTATGGCTACACCTTC; CDR3: CSASSYGYTF
V: TRBV11-2; size: few; D: -; J: TRBJ1-2; DNA: TGTGCCAGCACCCGAGGGCCAGAAACGGGAGCCTATGGCTACACCTTC; CDR3: CASTRGPETGAYGYTF
V: TRBV5-6; size: -; D: -; J: TRBJ1-5; DNA: TGTGCCAGCAGCTTGAGGGGGGCCCAGCAGCCCCAGCATTTT; CDR3: CASSLRGAQQPQHF
V: TRBV14; size: -; D: -; J: TRBJ2-1; DNA: TGTGCCAGCAGCCAAGATAGTAATAAAGTCGAGCAGTTCTTC; CDR3: CASSQDSNKVEQFF
V: TRBV6-6; size: once; D: -; J: TRBJ1-1; DNA: TGTGCCAGCAGTTATCGGAAGGTTGGCGCTTTCTTT; CDR3: CASSYRKVGAFF
V: TRBV27; size: few; D: -; J: TRBJ2-3; DNA: TGTGCCAGCAGTAGGCTAGGAGATACGCAGTATTTT; CDR3: CASSRLGDTQYF
V: TRBV29-1; size: few; D: -; J: TRBJ2-2; DNA: TGCAGCGTAGCCTTGGGGGCCTCGGACGGGGAGCTGTTTTTT; CDR3: CSVALGASDGELFF
V: TRBV18; size: -; D: -; J: TRBJ1-1; DNA: TGTGCCAGCTCACAGGCGCCGAACACTGAAGCTTTCTTT; CDR3: CASSQAPNTEAFF
V: TRBV29-1; size: -; D: TRBD1; J: TRBJ2-5; DNA: TGCAGCGTCGAACAGGGGGCAGGAGAGACCCAGTACTTC; CDR3: CSVEQGAGETQYF
V: TRBV10-2; size: -; D: -; J: TRBJ2-5; DNA: TGCGCCAGCAGTGAAGGGCTTCTCCAAGAGACCCAGTACTTC; CDR3: CASSEGLLQETQYF
V: TRBV7-2; size: -; D: -; J: TRBJ2-2; DNA: TGTGCCACCCTTAGGGGGGGAACCGGGGAGCTGTTTTTT; CDR3: CATLRGGTGELFF
V: TRBV10-3; size: few; D: -; J: TRBJ2-3; DNA: TGTGCCATCAGTTCTAGCGCGGGCACAGATACGCAGTATTTT; CDR3: CAISSSAGTDTQYF
V: TRBV7-6; size: -; D: TRBD1; J: TRBJ1-2; DNA: TGTGCCAGCAGCTTAACAGGGGGCGATGGCTACACCTTC; CDR3: CASSLTGGDGYTF
V: TRBV23-1; size: -; D: TRBD1; J: TRBJ1-1; DNA: TGCGCCAGCAGTCATGGGGCAGGGGGGAGGAACACTGAAGCTTTCTTT; CDR3: CASSHGAGGRNTEAFF
V: TRBV13; size: -; D: TRBD1; J: TRBJ2-5; DNA: TGTGCCAGCAGCTCGGACAGGGACGAGACCCAGTACTTC; CDR3: CASSSDRDETQYF
V: TRBV11-3; size: -; D: -; J: TRBJ2-2; DNA: TGTGCCAGCAGCGAGTGGGGGGAGAACACCGGGGAGCTGTTTTTT; CDR3: CASSEWGENTGELFF
V: TRBV7-9; size: -; D: -; J: TRBJ1-3; DNA: TGTGCCAGCAGCCCGGGCCTTGGAAACACCATATATTTT; CDR3: CASSPGLGNTIYF
V: TRBV6-5; size: once; D: -; J: TRBJ1-2; DNA: TGTGCCAGCAGTTACTCCTTGGGGGACTATGGCTACACCTTC; CDR3: CASSYSLGDYGYTF
V: TRBV30; size: few; D: -; J: TRBJ2-5; DNA: TGTGCCTGGACCATGGGGGTAGAGACCCAGTACTTC; CDR3: CAWTMGVETQYF
V: TRBV21-1; size: few; D: -; J: TRBJ2-7; DNA: TGTGCCAGCAGCCTCCTCGGAGGGTGTGGCGAGCAGTACTTC; CDR3: CASSLLGGCGEQYF
V: TRBV5-1; size: few; D: TRBD1; J: TRBJ2-3; DNA: TGCGCCAGCAGCTTGGAGTTCCCGGGACAGGTCACAGATACGCAGTATTTT; CDR3: CASSLEFPGQVTDTQYF
V: TRBV18; size: -; D: TRBD1; J: TRBJ2-1; DNA: TGTGCCAGCTCACCTCGACAGGGGGGTGATGAGCAGTTCTTC; CDR3: CASSPRQGGDEQFF
V: TRBV23-1; size: few; D: TRBD2; J: TRBJ2-7; DNA: TGCGCCAGCAGCCTCAACATGGCGGGGGTTCGCTACGAGCAGTACTTC; CDR3: CASSLNMAGVRYEQYF
V: TRBV10-3; size: few; D: -; J: TRBJ2-1; DNA: TGTGCCATCTCTGGATTCGAGGCTACCTACAATGAGCAGTTCTTC; CDR3: CAISGFEATYNEQFF
V: TRBV19; size: -; D: -; J: TRBJ2-7; DNA: TGTGCCAGTAGCCCCGGTGGGCGACAGGGAGGGTCCTACGAGCAGTACTTC; CDR3: CASSPGGRQGGSYEQYF
V: TRBV5-4; size: -; D: TRBD2; J: TRBJ2-5; DNA: TGTGCCAGCAGCCTGGGGACTAGCGGGGGGAAGGAGACCCAGTACTTC; CDR3: CASSLGTSGGKETQYF
V: TRBV7-9; size: -; D: -; J: TRBJ1-5; DNA: TGTGCCAGCAGCGATCTAAGTGGCAATCAGCCCCAGCATTTT; CDR3: CASSDLSGNQPQHF
V: TRBV30; size: -; D: -; J: TRBJ1-1; DNA: TGTGCCTGGAGTCCCGGACACATGAACACTGAAGCTTTCTTT; CDR3: CAWSPGHMNTEAFF
V: TRBV5-6; size: few; D: -; J: TRBJ2-7; DNA: TGTGCCAGCAGCGTGACAGGAGCGTCCTACGAGCAGTACTTC; CDR3: CASSVTGASYEQYF
V: TRBV7-2; size: few; D: -; J: TRBJ2-3; DNA: TGTGCCAGCAGCCGCTTACGAGATACGCAGTATTTT; CDR3: CASSRLRDTQYF
V: TRBV6-4; size: few; D: -; J: TRBJ2-5; DNA: TGTGCCAGCAGTCGGACAGTCCAAGAGACCCAGTACTTC; CDR3: CASSRTVQETQYF
V: TRBV5-6; size: few; D: -; J: TRBJ1-6; DNA: TGTGCCAGCAGCCGGAAGGGGCGCGAATCACCCCTCCACTTT; CDR3: CASSRKGRESPLHF
V: TRBV5-1; size: few; D: -; J: TRBJ2-7; DNA: TGCGCCAGCAGCCCCACATCCGGGACCTTCCGCTACGAGCAGTACTTC; CDR3: CASSPTSGTFRYEQYF
V: TRBV2; size: few; D: -; J: TRBJ1-6; DNA: TGTGCCAGCAGTCTCATGTATAATTCACCCCTCCACTTT; CDR3: CASSLMYNSPLHF